The clone carrying this T cell receptor beta chain occurred many times. Its target is unknown. These data are taken from a study of regulatory T cells in long-lasting Graves disease. Time point noted: persistent/refractory GD, antithyroid drugs over 5 years with positive TRAb. With RNA extracted from PBMCs as input, the TCR library was made. Libraries of TCR beta came from iRepertoire HTBI primers plus Arm-PCR of CDR3 regions. A single record per CDR3 protein comes from TCRdb applying MiXCR to the multiplex PCR reads. The table has under 500,000 distinct CDR3 sequences, 20% seen once. Study-wide findings and caveats: Sharing of public clonotypes was greater in persistent patients (about 3,000) than in new patients (fewer than 1,000).

The CDR3 length is 14 residues. V was clipped by 0 bases and J by 7 bases, with 10 bases between them. Germline V gives CDR1 PRHDT, CDR2 FYEKMQ (reference sequence). Sequences were derived from peripheral blood mononuclear cells (PBMCs), sampled when the disease was refractory, from a patient treated with antithyroid drugs. The TCR sequence derives from a female donor with Graves disease. This chain uses TRBV13 with TRBJ1-5, with D perhaps matching TRBD1 (5 bases). CDR3 region: CASSLGGGGQPQHF. DNA for the CDR3: TGTGCCAGCAGCTTAGGGGGGGGAGGCCAGCCCCAGCATTTT.